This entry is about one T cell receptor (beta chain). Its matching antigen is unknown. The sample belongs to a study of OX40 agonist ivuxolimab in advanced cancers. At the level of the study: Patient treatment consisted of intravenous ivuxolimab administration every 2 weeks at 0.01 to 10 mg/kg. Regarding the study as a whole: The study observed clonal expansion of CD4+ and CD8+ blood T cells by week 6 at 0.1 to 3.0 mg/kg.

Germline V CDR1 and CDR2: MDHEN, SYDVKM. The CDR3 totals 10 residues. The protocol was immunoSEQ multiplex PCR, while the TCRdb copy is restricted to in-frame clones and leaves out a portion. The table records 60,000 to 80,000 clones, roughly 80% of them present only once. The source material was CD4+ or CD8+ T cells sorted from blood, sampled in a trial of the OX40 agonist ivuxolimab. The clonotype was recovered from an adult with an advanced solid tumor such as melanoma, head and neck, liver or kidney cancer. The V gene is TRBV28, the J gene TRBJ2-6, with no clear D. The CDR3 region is CASGANVLTF. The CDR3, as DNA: TGTGCGTCTGGGGCCAACGTCCTGACTTTC.